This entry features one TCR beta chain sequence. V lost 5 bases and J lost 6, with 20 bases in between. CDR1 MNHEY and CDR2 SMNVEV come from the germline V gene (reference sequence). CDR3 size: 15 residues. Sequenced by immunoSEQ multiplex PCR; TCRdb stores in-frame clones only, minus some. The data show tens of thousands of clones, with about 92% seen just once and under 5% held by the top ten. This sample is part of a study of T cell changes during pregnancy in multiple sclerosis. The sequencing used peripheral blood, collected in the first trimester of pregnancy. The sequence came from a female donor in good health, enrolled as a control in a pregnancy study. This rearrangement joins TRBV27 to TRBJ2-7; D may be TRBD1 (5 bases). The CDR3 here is CASSAIRVIMGEQYF. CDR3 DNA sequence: TGTGCCAGCAGTGCGATCAGGGTAATAATGGGCGAGCAGTACTTC.